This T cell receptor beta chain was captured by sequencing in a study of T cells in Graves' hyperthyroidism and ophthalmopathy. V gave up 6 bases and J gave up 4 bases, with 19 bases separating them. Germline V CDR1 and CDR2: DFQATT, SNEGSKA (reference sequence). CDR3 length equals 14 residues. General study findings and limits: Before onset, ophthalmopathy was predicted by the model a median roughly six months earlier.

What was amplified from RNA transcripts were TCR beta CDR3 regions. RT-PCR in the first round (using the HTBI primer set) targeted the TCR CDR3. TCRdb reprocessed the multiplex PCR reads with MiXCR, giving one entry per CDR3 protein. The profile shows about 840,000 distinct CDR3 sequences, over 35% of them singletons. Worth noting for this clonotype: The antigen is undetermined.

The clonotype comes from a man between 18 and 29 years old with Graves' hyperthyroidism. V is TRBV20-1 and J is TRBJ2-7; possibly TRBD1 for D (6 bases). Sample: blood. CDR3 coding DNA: TGCAGTGCGACCGGGACAAGGGGAGATTACGAGCAGTACTTC. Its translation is CSATGTRGDYEQYF.